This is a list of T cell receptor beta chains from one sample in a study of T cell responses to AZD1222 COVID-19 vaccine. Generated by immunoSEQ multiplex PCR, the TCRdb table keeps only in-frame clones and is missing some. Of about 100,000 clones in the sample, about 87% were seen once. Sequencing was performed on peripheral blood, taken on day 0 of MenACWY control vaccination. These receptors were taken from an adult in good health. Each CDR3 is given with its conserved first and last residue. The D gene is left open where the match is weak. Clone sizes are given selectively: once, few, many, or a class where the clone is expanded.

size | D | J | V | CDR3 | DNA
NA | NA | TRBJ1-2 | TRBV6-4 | CASSGGNGYTF | TGTGCCAGCAGTGGGGGGAATGGCTACACCTTC
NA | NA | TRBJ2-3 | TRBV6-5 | CACQDRFTDTQYF | TGTGCCTGCCAAGACAGGTTCACAGATACGCAGTATTTT
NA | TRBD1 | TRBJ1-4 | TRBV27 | CASSSQGAMTEKLFF | TGTGCCAGCAGTTCCCAGGGGGCTATGACTGAAAAACTGTTTTTT
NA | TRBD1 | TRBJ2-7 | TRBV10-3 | CATDPGQGPYEQYF | TGTGCCACCGATCCGGGACAGGGGCCCTACGAGCAGTACTTC
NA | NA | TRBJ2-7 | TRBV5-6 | CASSIGVSYEQYF | TGTGCCAGCAGCATCGGGGTCTCTTACGAGCAGTACTTC
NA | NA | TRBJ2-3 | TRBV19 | CASSPNLADTQYF | TGTGCCAGTAGTCCCAATCTCGCCGATACGCAGTATTTT
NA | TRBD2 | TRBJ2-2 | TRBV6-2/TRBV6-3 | CASSWGTSGILANTGELFF | TGTGCCAGCAGTTGGGGGACTAGCGGGATTCTTGCAAACACCGGGGAGCTGTTTTTT
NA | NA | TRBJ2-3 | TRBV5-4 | CASSLEPTDTQYF | TGTGCCAGCAGCTTGGAGCCCACAGATACGCAGTATTTT
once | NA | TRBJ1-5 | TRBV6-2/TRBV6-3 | CASSYFQEQPQHF | TGTGCCAGCAGTTACTTTCAGGAGCAGCCCCAGCATTTT
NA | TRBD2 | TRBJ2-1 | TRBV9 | CASSVEGGAGGYNEQFF | TGTGCCAGCAGCGTAGAGGGCGGAGCGGGGGGCTACAATGAGCAGTTCTTC
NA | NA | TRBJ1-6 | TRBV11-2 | CASSGLEGTVYSPLHF | TGTGCCAGCAGCGGACTGGAGGGTACTGTTTATTCACCCCTCCACTTT
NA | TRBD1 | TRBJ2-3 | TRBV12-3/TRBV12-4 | CASRRTGVDTQYF | TGTGCCAGCAGAAGGACAGGGGTTGATACGCAGTATTTT
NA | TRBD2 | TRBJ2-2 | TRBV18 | CASSPATSGSGGELFF | TGTGCCAGCTCACCAGCGACTAGCGGGAGCGGCGGGGAGCTGTTTTTT
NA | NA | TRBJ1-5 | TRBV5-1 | CASSPGTLGSNQPQHF | TGCGCCAGCAGCCCCGGGACCCTGGGGAGCAATCAGCCCCAGCATTTT
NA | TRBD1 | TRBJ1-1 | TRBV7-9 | CASSLVTGDVTEAFF | TGTGCCAGCAGCTTAGTTACAGGGGATGTCACTGAAGCTTTCTTT
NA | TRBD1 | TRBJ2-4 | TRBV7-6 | CASRKLRDRKQNIQYF | TGTGCCAGCAGAAAGTTGAGGGACAGGAAGCAAAACATTCAGTACTTC
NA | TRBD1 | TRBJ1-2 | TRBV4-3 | CASSQDRDRGNYGYTF | TGCGCCAGCAGCCAAGACCGGGACAGGGGCAACTATGGCTACACCTTC
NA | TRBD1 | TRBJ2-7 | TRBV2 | CASSAGTVSYEQYF | TGTGCCAGCAGCGCCGGGACAGTATCCTACGAGCAGTACTTC
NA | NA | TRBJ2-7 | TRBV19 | CASSEPGRTSEQYF | TGTGCCAGTAGCGAACCTGGACGGACCAGCGAGCAGTACTTC
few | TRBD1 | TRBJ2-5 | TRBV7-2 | CASSSPDRGIVTQYF | TGTGCCAGCAGCTCTCCGGACAGGGGAATAGTGACCCAGTACTTC
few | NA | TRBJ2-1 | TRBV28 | CASSLSGVTYNEQFF | TGTGCCAGCAGTTTAAGTGGGGTAACCTACAATGAGCAGTTCTTC
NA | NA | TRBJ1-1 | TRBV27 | CASSFRGGLNTEAFF | TGTGCCAGCAGTTTTAGGGGGGGATTGAACACTGAAGCTTTCTTT
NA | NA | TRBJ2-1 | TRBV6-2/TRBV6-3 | CASSLHWINEQFF | TGTGCCAGCAGCCTCCATTGGATCAATGAGCAGTTCTTC
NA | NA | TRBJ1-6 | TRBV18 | CASSSGQNNSPLHF | TGTGCCAGCTCATCCGGACAGAATAATTCACCCCTCCACTTT
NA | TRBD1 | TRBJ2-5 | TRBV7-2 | CASSLGPGQGGQETQYF | TGTGCCAGCAGCTTAGGCCCCGGACAGGGGGGCCAAGAGACCCAGTACTTC
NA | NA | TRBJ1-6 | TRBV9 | CASSADRLSSYNSPLHF | TGTGCCAGCAGCGCGGACCGCTTGAGCTCCTATAATTCACCCCTCCACTTT
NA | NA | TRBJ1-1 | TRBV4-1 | CASSQFRTPDTEAFF | TGCGCCAGCAGCCAGTTCAGGACACCAGACACTGAAGCTTTCTTT
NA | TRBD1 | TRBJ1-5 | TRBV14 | CASSLGGGRNQPQHF | TGTGCCAGCAGCCTCGGAGGGGGCCGCAATCAGCCCCAGCATTTT
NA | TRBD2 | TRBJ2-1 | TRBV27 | CASSGGLAGPYNEQFF | TGTGCCAGCAGTGGCGGACTAGCGGGACCTTACAATGAGCAGTTCTTC
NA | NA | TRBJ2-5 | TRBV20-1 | CSARQPVGQYF | TGCAGTGCTAGACAGCCCGTCGGCCAGTACTTC
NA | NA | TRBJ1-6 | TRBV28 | CASSRRGYNSPLHF | TGTGCCAGCAGCCGAAGAGGTTATAATTCACCCCTCCACTTT
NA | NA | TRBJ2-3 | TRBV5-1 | CASSTKQGGTDTQYF | TGCGCCAGCAGCACCAAACAGGGAGGAACAGATACGCAGTATTTT
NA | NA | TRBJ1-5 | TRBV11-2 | CASSFTDDEPQHF | TGTGCCAGCAGCTTCACGGACGATGAGCCCCAGCATTTT
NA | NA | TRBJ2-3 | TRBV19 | CASSISGKDADTQYF | TGTGCCAGTAGTATATCCGGGAAGGACGCAGATACACAGTATTTT
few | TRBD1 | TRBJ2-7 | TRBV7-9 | CASSFSGGRYEQYF | TGTGCCAGCAGCTTTTCAGGGGGCCGTTACGAGCAGTACTTC
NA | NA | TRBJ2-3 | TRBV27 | CASRKTSTDTQYF | TGTGCCAGCCGGAAAACTAGCACAGATACGCAGTATTTT
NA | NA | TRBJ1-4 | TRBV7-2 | CASSLSGVSDEKLFF | TGTGCCAGCAGCTTATCAGGGGTCTCCGATGAAAAACTGTTTTTT
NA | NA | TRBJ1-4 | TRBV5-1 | CASSLEGAYEKLFF | TGCGCCAGCAGCTTAGAAGGGGCATACGAAAAACTGTTTTTT
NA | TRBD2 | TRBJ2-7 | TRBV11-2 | CASSSIAGGPWEQYF | TGTGCCAGCAGCTCCATAGCGGGAGGGCCTTGGGAGCAGTACTTC
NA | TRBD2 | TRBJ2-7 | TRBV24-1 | CATSDFPGTSVYEQYF | TGTGCCACCAGTGATTTCCCCGGGACTAGCGTCTACGAGCAGTACTTC
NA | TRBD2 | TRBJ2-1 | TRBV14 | CASSRLAESGSYNEQFF | TGTGCCAGCAGCCGGCTAGCGGAGTCCGGCTCCTACAATGAGCAGTTCTTC
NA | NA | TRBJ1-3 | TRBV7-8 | CASSLVGAGNTIYF | TGTGCCAGCAGCTTAGTGGGTGCTGGAAACACCATATATTTT
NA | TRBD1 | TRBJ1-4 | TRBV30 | CAWRRDSNEKLFF | TGTGCCTGGCGCCGGGACAGTAATGAAAAACTGTTTTTT
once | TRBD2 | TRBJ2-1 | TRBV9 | CASSVGAGESHNEQFF | TGTGCCAGCAGCGTAGGGGCGGGAGAGTCCCACAATGAGCAGTTCTTC
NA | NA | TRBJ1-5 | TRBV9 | CASSVDWDPRQPQHF | TGTGCCAGCAGCGTAGACTGGGACCCCAGGCAGCCCCAGCATTTT
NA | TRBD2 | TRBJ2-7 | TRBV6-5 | CASSYQAGGGEQYF | TGTGCCAGCAGTTACCAAGCGGGAGGAGGCGAGCAGTACTTC
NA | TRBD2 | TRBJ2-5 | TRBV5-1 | CASSLGLAAQETQYF | TGCGCCAGCAGCCTAGGACTAGCGGCCCAAGAGACCCAGTACTTC
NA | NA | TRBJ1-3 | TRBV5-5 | CASSWDGSSGNTIYF | TGTGCCAGCAGCTGGGACGGATCCTCTGGAAACACCATATATTTT
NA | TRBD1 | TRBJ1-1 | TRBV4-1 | CASSQLIGQGEAFF | TGCGCCAGCAGCCAACTAATAGGACAGGGGGAAGCTTTCTTT
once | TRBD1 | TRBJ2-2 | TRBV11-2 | CASSPGAGGFTGELFF | TGTGCCAGCAGCCCCGGGGCAGGGGGCTTCACCGGGGAGCTGTTTTTT